Listed below are T cell receptor beta chains from one sample, sequenced in a study of T-cell reconstitution after alpha-beta-depleted transplantation in children. TCRdb re-called the PCR reads with MiXCR, one entry per CDR3 protein. In the table there are hundreds of thousands of distinct CDR3 sequences, more than 8% of which are singletons. The specimen was PBMCs from the stem cell graft donor, collected from the stem cell graft. These receptors all come from a human donor who donated a stem cell graft to a child with SCID. CDR3s include the opening cysteine and the closing phenylalanine or tryptophan.

J,V,CDR3
TRBJ2-1,TRBV12-3/TRBV12-4,CASSLEASGTNEQFF
TRBJ2-2,TRBV4-2,CASSSRVSNTGELFF
TRBJ2-6,TRBV5-1,CASSPGLLSGANVLTF
TRBJ2-6,TRBV25-1,CASSDRDSLLGANVLTF
TRBJ1-2,TRBV11-2,CASSPIRGQRGSGYTF
TRBJ2-1,TRBV28,CATTGGGRYNEQFF
TRBJ2-1,TRBV18,CASSHPQQIYNEQFF
TRBJ2-3,TRBV9,CASSTPRPSGSTDTQYF
TRBJ2-1,TRBV6-6,CASRYSSYNEQFF
TRBJ1-6,TRBV3-1,CASSQALQGAQSNSPLHF
TRBJ2-7,TRBV10-3,CAISEWTGANEQYF
TRBJ1-1,TRBV7-9,CASSLPEGGADF
TRBJ1-1,TRBV12-3/TRBV12-4,CASSPGPSEAFF
TRBJ2-5,TRBV5-1,CASSLEGQETQYF
TRBJ2-7,TRBV7-2,CASSLESGGVYEQYF
TRBJ2-3,TRBV9,CASSGGTEKFTDTQYF
TRBJ1-2,TRBV3-1,CASSQEYRGLYGYTF
TRBJ1-1,TRBV9,CASSVGYMGIGNTEAFF
TRBJ2-1,TRBV5-1,CASSLETGTGYEQFF
TRBJ1-3,TRBV12-3/TRBV12-4,CASSLTVIDTIYF
TRBJ2-1,TRBV14,CASSQEWVPGLAVRGQFF
TRBJ1-1,TRBV27,CASSSDRGGNTEAFF
TRBJ2-3,TRBV7-2,CASSLPPLGLPSTDTQYF
TRBJ1-6,TRBV6-5,CASSYAGTDNSPLHF
TRBJ2-3,TRBV5-4,CASSSGGLAGGGTQYF
TRBJ2-7,TRBV4-1,CASSQVWKATSPYEQYF
TRBJ1-1,TRBV6-1,CASSENIGTEAFF
TRBJ1-2,TRBV6-1,CASSTGKIDYTF
TRBJ1-1,TRBV4-2,CASSQDAQGWGTEAFF
TRBJ1-2,TRBV5-1,CASSFEGGTDGYTF
TRBJ1-2,TRBV12-3/TRBV12-4,CASRKGGPYGYTF
TRBJ2-5,TRBV5-1,CASSQDRGEETQYF
TRBJ1-4,TRBV12-3/TRBV12-4,CASSLYKSGEKLFF
TRBJ1-2,TRBV20-1,CSASPTGSHGYTF
TRBJ1-5,TRBV10-3,CAISESKGQPQHF
TRBJ2-3,TRBV6-1,CASSEGRPPGTQYF